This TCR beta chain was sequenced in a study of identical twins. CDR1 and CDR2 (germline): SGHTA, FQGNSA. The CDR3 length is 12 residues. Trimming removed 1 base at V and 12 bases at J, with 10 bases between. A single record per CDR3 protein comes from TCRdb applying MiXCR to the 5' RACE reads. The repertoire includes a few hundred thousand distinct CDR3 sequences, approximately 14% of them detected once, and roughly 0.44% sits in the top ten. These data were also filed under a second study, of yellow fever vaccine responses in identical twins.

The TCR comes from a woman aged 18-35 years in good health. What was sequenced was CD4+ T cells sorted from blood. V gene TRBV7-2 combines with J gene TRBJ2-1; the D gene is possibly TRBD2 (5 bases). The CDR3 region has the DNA TGTGCCAGCAGCTTAGTGCCGGGGTTGCAGTTCTTC. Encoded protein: CASSLVPGLQFF.